This T cell receptor beta chain was sequenced during a study of response to subunit inactivated influenza vaccine. Germline CDR1 and CDR2: SEHNR and FQNEAQ (reference sequence). The CDR3 is 16 amino acids. Trimming took off 4 bases at V and 1 base at J, with 16 bases between the two ends. This clonotype was picked up a small number of times. One entry per CDR3 protein results from TCRdb running MiXCR on the RT-PCR reads. This repertoire shows about 310,000 distinct CDR3 sequences, 20% to 25% found once; its top ten account for 9% to 12%. The clonotype was recovered from a man aged 45 to 75 who received an inactivated influenza vaccine. Sequences were derived from PBMCs from blood, sampled less than 22 months after vaccination. The J gene is TRBJ1-1, the V gene TRBV7-9, with a possible D match to TRBD1 (6 bases). The CDR3 nucleotides read TGTGCCAGCAGCTCACGAACCGGGACACCGAACACTGAAGCTTTCTTT. This gives the protein CASSSRTGTPNTEAFF.